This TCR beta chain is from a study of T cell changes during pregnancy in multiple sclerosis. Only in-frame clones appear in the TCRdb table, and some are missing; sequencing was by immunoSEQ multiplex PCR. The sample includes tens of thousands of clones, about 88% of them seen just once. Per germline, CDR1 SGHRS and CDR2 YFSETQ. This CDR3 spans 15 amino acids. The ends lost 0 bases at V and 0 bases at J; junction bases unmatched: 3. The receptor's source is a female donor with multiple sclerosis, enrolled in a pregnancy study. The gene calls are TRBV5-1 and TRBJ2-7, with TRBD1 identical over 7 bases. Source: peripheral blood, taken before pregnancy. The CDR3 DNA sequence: TGCGCCAGCAGCTTGGGGACAGGATTCTCCTACGAGCAGTACTTC. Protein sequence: CASSLGTGFSYEQYF.